This T cell receptor (beta chain) is drawn from a study of neurological immune-mediated disorders. Regarding the study as a whole: The greatest degree of TCR clonal expansion was observed in HTLV-1-associated myelopathy, with the lowest in multiple sclerosis, below that of healthy controls.

About this clonotype itself: Antigen: not known.

The unsorted libraries originated from 2 million PBMCs that had been stored at -80 C. 5'RACE generated cDNA with 10-nucleotide random UMIs. Every sequencing run produced over 160 million TCR-beta sequences that came from 15-18 subjects. TCRdb ran MiXCR on the 5' RACE reads and lists one entry per CDR3 protein. The sample consists of 70,000 to 95,000 distinct CDR3 sequences, approximately 14% of them appearing once. This CDR3 is built from 14 residues. CDR1 and CDR2 (germline): LGHDT, YNNKEL (reference sequence). Unmatched junction bases numbered 11, after V lost 8 bases and J lost 5 bases. Sequencing used PBMCs. This clonotype originated in a woman aged 45 to 65 in good health. The V call is TRBV3-1, the J call TRBJ1-1; 7 bases are shared with TRBD1. CDR3 nucleotides: TGTGCCAGCCAGAGGGGGCAGGGGAGGACTGAAGCTTTCTTT. This gives the protein CASQRGQGRTEAFF. Complete variable domain (other parts from reference TRBV3-1 and TRBJ1-1): DTAVSQTPKYLVTQMGNDKSIKCEQNLGHDTMYWYKQDSKKFLKIMFSYNNKELIINETVPNRFSPKSPDKAHLNLHINSLELGDSAVYFCASQRGQGRTEAFFGQGTRLTVV.